This T cell receptor (beta chain) came from a study of CD8 T cells in Susac syndrome. CD8+ and CD4+ T cells from blood underwent TCR beta sequencing, which was carried out in a high-throughput format. TEMRA cells underwent FACS enrichment and CD8+ and CD4+ T cells underwent negative isolation. The study's findings and limits: It was acknowledged in the study that its TCR sequencing and HLA analysis involved a relatively small number of individuals.

The CDR3 contains 16 residues. Germline CDR1 and CDR2: DFQATT and SNEGSKA (reference sequence). Unmatched junction bases numbered 10, after V lost 2 bases and J lost 7 bases. As regards this clonotype: Its target is not known.

RNA was extracted with the RNeasy kit, and a quantity of roughly 0.5 to 1 ug was reverse transcribed using random hexamers. With immunoSEQ multiplex PCR, TCR beta CDR3 was amplified across 54 Vbeta and 13 Jbeta. TCRdb re-derived calls from the immunoSEQ multiplex PCR reads in MiXCR, one entry per CDR3 protein. The table has over 150,000 distinct CDR3 sequences, under 95% seen once. The TCR was taken from a human donor with multiple sclerosis. Material: CD4+ T cells from PBMCs. The chain employs TRBV20-1 and TRBJ2-1; TRBD2 agrees at 11 bases. The CDR3 bases are TGCAGTGCTAGACACCCGGGACTAGCGGCATCAAATGAGCAGTTCTTC. Encoded protein: CSARHPGLAASNEQFF.